The T cell receptor beta chain under discussion was sequenced for a study of T cells after somatic rescue of genetic block. Between the trimmed V and J ends, which lost 3 bases and 2 bases, there was a span of 6 bases. Germline CDR1 is SGHVS and CDR2 is FQNEAQ. The CDR3 runs to 13 residues. Profiled with immunoSEQ multiplex PCR; TCRdb holds only in-frame clones, not every one. The sample consists of 12,000 to 15,000 clones, about three quarters of them appearing once. The chain is built from TRBV7-8 and TRBJ2-3, with D unresolved. This clonotype was sampled from a man between 18 and 35 years old. The sample consisted of peripheral blood mononuclear cells (PBMCs). The CDR3, as DNA: TGTGCCAGCAGCTTCGACCTCACAGATACGCAGTATTTT. This gives the protein CASSFDLTDTQYF. The variable domain in full, completed from reference TRBV7-8 and TRBJ2-3, reads GAGVSQSPRYKVAKRGQDVALRCDPISGHVSLFWYQQALGQGPEFLTYFQNEAQLDKSGLPSDRFFAERPEGSVSTLKIQRTQQEDSAVYLCASSFDLTDTQYFGPGTRLTVL.